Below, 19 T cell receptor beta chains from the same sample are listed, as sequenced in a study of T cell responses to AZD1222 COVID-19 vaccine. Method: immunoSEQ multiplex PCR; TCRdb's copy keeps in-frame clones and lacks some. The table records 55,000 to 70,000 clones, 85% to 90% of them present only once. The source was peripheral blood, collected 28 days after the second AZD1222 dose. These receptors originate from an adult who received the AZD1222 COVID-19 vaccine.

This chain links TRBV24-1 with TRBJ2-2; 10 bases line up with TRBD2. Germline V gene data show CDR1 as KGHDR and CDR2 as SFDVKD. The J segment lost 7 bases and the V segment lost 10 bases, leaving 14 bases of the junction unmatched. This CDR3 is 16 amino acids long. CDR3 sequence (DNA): TGTGCCACGGGTGCCGGACTAGCGGCCAGGGGCGGGGAGCTGTTTTTT. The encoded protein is CATGAGLAARGGELFF.

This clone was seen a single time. The CDR3 nucleotides read TGCGCCAGCAGCAGCCGGGACAGCTCGAATGAAAAACTGTTTTTT. Translated, it gives CASSSRDSSNEKLFF. This rearrangement joins TRBV5-1 to TRBJ1-4, with 7 bases fitting TRBD1. The germline V gene has CDR1 SGHRS and CDR2 YFSETQ. This CDR3 comprises 15 residues. Germline trimming cut 4 bases from V and 5 bases from J; bases unmatched to any gene: 8.

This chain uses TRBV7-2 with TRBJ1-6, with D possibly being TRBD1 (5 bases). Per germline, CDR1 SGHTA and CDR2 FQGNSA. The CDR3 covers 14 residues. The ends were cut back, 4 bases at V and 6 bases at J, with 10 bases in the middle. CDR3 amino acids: CASSSGTPNSPLHF. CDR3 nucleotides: TGTGCCAGCAGCTCCGGGACGCCTAATTCACCCCTCCACTTT.

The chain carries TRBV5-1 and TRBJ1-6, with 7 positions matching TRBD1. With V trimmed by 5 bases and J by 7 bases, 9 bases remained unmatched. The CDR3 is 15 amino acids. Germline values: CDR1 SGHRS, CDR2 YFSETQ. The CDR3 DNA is TGCGCCAGCAGGCCGGACAGGCTCCCGAATTCACCCCTCCACTTT. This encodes CASRPDRLPNSPLHF.

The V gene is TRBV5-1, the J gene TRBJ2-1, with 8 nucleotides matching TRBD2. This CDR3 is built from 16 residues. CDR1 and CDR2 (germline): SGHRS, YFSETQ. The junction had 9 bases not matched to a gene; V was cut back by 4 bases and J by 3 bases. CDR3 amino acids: CASSPGPAGGYNEQFF. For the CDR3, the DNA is TGCGCCAGCAGCCCTGGCCCGGCGGGAGGCTACAATGAGCAGTTCTTC. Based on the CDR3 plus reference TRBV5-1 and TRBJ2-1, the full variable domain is KAGVTQTPRYLIKTRGQQVTLSCSPISGHRSVSWYQQTPGQGLQFLFEYFSETQRNKGNFPGRFSGRQFSNSRSEMNVSTLELGDSALYLCASSPGPAGGYNEQFFGPGTRLTVL.

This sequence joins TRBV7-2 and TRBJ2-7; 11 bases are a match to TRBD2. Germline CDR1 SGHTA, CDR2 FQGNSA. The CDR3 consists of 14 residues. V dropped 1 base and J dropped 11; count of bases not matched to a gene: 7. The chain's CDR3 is CASSLGATSGREYF. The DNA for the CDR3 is TGTGCCAGCAGCTTAGGGGCAACTAGCGGGAGAGAGTACTTC. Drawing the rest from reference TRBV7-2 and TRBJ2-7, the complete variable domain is GAGVSQSPSNKVTEKGKDVELRCDPISGHTALYWYRQSLGQGLEFLIYFQGNSAPDKSGLPSDRFSAERTGGSVSTLTIQRTQQEDSAVYLCASSLGATSGREYFGPGTRLTVT.

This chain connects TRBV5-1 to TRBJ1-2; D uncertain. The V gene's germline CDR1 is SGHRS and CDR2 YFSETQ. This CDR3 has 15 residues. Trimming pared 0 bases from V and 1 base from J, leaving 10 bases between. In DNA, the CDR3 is TGCGCCAGCAGCTTGGCCCCGGGTCTTAACTATGGCTACACCTTC. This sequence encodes CASSLAPGLNYGYTF.

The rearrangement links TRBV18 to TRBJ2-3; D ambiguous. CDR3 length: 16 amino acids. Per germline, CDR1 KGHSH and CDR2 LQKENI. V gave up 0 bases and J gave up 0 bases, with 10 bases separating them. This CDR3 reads CASSPPGGISTDTQYF. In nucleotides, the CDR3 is TGTGCCAGCTCACCACCGGGCGGAATCAGCACAGATACGCAGTATTTT.

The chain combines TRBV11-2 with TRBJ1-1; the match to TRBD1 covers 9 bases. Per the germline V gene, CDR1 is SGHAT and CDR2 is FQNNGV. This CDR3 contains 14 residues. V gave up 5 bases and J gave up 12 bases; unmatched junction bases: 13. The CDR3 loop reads CASSPRTSGQGTFF. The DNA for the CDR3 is TGTGCCAGCAGCCCAAGGACATCGGGACAGGGAACTTTCTTT.

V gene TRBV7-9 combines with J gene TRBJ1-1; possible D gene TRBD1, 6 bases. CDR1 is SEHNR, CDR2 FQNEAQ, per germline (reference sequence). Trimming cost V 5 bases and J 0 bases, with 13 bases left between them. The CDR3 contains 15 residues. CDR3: CASSRLQGVNTEAFF. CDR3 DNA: TGTGCCAGCAGCAGATTACAGGGAGTGAACACTGAAGCTTTCTTT. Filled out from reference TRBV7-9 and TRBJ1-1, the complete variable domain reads DTGVSQNPRHKITKRGQNVTFRCDPISEHNRLYWYRQTLGQGPEFLTYFQNEAQLEKSRLLSDRFSAERPKGSFSTLEIQRTEQGDSAMYLCASSRLQGVNTEAFFGQGTRLTVV.

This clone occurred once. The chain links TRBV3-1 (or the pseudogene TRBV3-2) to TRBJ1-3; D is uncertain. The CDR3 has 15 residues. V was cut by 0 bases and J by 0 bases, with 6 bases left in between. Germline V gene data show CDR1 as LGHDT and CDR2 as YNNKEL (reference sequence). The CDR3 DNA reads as TGTGCCAGCAGCCAAGACAGCGTCTCTGGAAACACCATATATTTT. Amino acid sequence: CASSQDSVSGNTIYF.

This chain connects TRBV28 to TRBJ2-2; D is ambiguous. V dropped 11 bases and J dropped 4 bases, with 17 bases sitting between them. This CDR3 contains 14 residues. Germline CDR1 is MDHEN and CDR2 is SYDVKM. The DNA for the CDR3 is TGTGCCCTCCTAGGGCCAGGTGCCACCGGGGAGCTGTTTTTT. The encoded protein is CALLGPGATGELFF. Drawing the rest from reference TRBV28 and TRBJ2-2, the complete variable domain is DVKVTQSSRYLVKRTGEKVFLECVQDMDHENMFWYRQDPGLGLRLIYFSYDVKMKEKGDIPEGYSVSREKKERFSLILESASTNQTSMYLCALLGPGATGELFFGEGSRLTVL.

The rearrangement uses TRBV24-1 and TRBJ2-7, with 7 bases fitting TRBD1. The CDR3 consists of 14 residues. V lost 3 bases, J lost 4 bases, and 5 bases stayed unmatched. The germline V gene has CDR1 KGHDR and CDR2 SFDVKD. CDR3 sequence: CATSDVTGPYEQYF. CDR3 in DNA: TGTGCCACCAGTGATGTGACAGGGCCTTACGAGCAGTACTTC.

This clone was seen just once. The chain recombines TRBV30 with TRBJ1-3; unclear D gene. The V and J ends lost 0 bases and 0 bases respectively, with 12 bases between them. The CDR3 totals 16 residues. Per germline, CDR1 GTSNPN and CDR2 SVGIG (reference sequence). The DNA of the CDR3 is TGTGCCTGGAGTGTACCTGGGGTGAGCTCTGGAAACACCATATATTTT. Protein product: CAWSVPGVSSGNTIYF.

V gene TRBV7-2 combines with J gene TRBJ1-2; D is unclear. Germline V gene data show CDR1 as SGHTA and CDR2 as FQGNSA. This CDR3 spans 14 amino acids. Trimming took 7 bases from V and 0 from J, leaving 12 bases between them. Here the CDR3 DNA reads TGTGCCAGCATGTTACACCGAGCTAACTATGGCTACACCTTC. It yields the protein CASMLHRANYGYTF.

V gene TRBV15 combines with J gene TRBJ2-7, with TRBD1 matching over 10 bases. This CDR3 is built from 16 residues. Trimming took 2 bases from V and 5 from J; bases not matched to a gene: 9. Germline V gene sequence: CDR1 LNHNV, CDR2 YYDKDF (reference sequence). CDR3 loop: CATSRRDRGLINEQYF. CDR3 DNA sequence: TGTGCCACCAGCAGACGGGACAGGGGTTTGATCAACGAGCAGTACTTC.

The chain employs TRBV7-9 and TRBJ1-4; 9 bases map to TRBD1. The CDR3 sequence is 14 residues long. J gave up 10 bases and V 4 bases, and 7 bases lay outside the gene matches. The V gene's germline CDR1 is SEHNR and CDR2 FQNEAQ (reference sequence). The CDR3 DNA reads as TGTGCCAGCAGCTGGACAGGGGAAAGGGGAAAACTGTTTTTT. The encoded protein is CASSWTGERGKLFF.

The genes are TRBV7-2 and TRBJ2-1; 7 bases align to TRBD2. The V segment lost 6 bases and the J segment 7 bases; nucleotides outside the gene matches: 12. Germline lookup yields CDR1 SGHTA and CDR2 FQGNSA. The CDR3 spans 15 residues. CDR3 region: CASSDLGGSWNEQFF. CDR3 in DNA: TGTGCCAGCAGTGATTTGGGCGGGAGTTGGAATGAGCAGTTCTTC.

The CDR3, as DNA: TGTGCCACCAGCAGACGAGGGGATAGCAATCAGCCCCAGCATTTT. Protein product: CATSRRGDSNQPQHF. The V and J genes are TRBV15 and TRBJ1-5, with a tentative D call TRBD1 (5 bases). The CDR3 extends over 15 amino acids. V was shortened by 2 bases and J by 0 bases, with 8 bases between the two germline ends. Germline loops: CDR1 LNHNV, CDR2 YYDKDF (reference sequence).